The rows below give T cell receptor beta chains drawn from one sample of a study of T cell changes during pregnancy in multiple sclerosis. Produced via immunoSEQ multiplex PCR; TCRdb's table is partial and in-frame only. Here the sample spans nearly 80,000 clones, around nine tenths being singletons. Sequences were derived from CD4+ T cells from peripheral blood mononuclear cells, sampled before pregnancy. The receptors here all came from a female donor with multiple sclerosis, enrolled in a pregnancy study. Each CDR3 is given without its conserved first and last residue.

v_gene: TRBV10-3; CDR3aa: AISGAGQAYEQY
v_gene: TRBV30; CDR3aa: AWSDSRGGAITEAF
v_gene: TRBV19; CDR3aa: ASSPRGSFDEQY
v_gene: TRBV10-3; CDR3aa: AISEGRNYGYT
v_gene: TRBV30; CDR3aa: AWSGNGGMNTEAF
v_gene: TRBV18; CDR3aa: ASSPRSGSGTPSSYNEQF
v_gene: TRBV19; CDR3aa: ASSYPRTGFDKNTGELF
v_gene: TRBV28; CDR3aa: ASTFRRGFEKLF
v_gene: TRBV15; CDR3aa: ATSSRDRVHEKLF
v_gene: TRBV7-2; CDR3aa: ASSYGAWGGQREQF
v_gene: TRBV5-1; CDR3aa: ASSLAVATSTDTQY
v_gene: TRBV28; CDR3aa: ASRPGGPYEQY
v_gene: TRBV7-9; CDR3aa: ASSLNRAPYEQY
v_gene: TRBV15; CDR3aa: ATSPRGGAYSEQF